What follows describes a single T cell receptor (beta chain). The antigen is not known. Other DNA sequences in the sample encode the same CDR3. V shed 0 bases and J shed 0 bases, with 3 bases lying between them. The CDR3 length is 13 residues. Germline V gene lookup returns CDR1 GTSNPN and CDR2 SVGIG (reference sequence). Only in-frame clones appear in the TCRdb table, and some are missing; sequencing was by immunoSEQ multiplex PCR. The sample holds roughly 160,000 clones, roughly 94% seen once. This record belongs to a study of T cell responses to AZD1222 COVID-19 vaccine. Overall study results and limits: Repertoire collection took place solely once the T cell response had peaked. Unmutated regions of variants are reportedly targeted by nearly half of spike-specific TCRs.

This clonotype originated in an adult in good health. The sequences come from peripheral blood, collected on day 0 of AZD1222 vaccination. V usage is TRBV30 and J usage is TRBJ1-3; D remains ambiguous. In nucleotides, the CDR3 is TGTGCCTGGAGTGTAATCTCTGGAAACACCATATATTTT. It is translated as CAWSVISGNTIYF.